The following is a T cell receptor (beta chain) sequence with its context. Its antigen is as yet unknown. The sample originates from a study of EBV T-cell therapy then PD-1 blockade in nasopharyngeal carcinoma. Described treatment: AdE1-LMPpoly-expanded autologous EBV-specific T-cell therapy followed by anti-PD-1 nivolumab. Germline V lookup: CDR1 LNHNV, CDR2 YYDKDF (reference sequence). The CDR3 runs 16 residues. J lost 0 bases, V lost 5 bases, and 5 bases had no gene match. Method: immunoSEQ multiplex PCR; TCRdb's copy keeps in-frame clones and lacks some. In the table there are roughly 14,000 clones, 80% to 90% of which are singletons.

Material: CD8+ T cells from blood, obtained at approximately day 100 from a patient whose treatment included autologous EBV-specific T cells and nivolumab. This rearrangement joins TRBV15 to TRBJ2-3; TRBD2 agrees at 10 bases. This TCR derives from a man aged 40-55 years with nasopharyngeal carcinoma. The CDR3 DNA reads TGTGCCACCAGCCGAACTAGCGGGGAGAGCACAGATACGCAGTATTTT. Translating it yields CATSRTSGESTDTQYF.